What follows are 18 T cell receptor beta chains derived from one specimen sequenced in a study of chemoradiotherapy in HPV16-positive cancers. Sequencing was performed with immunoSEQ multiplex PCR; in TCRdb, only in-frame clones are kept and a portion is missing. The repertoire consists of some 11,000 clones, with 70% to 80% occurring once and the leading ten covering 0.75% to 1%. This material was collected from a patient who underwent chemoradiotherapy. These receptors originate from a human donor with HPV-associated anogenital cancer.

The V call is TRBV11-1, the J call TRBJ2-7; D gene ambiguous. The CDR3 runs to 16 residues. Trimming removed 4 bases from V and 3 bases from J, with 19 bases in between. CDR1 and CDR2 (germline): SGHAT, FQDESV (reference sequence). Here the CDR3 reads CASSSGRAGVNYEQYF. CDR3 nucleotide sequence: TGTGCCAGCAGCTCCGGGCGTGCTGGGGTCAACTACGAGCAGTACTTC.

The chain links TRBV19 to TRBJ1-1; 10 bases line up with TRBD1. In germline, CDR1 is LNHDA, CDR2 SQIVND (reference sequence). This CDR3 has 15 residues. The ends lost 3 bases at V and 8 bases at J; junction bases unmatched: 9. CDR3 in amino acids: CASSIGTGAAGEAFF. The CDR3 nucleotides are TGTGCCAGTAGTATTGGGACAGGGGCCGCGGGGGAAGCTTTCTTT.

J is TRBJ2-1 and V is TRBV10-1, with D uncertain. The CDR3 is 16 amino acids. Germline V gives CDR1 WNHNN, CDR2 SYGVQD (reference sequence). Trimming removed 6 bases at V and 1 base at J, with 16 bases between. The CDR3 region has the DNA TGCGCCAGCAGCCGGTCTGGGGTTGGGTCCTACAATGAGCAGTTCTTC. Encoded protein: CASSRSGVGSYNEQFF.

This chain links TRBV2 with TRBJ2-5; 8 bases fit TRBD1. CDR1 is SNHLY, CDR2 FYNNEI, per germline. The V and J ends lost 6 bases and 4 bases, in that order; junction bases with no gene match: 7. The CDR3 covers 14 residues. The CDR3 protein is CASRADRARETQYF. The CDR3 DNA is TGTGCCAGCAGAGCGGACAGGGCCCGAGAGACCCAGTACTTC.

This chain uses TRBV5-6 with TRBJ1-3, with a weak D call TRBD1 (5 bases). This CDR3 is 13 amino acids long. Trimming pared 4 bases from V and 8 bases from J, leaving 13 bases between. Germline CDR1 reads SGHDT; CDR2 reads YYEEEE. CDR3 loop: CASSRWGGDTIYF. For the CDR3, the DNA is TGTGCCAGCAGCCGTTGGGGGGGAGACACCATATATTTT.

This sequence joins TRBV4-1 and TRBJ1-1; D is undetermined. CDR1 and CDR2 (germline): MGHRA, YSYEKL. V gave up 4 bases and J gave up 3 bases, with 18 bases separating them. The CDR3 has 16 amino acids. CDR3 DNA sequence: TGCGCCAGCAGCCCTACAAATTCCCACTGGTACACTGAAGCTTTCTTT. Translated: CASSPTNSHWYTEAFF.

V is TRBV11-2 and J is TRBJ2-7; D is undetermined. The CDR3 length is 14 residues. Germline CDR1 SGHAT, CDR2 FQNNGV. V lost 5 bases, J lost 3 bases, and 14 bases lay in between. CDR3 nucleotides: TGTGCCAGCAGCGCCCCACAGAGACACTACGAGCAGTACTTC. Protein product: CASSAPQRHYEQYF.

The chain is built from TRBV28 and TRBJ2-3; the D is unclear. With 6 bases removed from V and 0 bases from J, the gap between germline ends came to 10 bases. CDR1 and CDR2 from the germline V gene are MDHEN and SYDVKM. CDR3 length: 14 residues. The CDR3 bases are TGTGCCAGCAGGGAGTACCTGAGCACAGATACGCAGTATTTT. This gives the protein CASREYLSTDTQYF.

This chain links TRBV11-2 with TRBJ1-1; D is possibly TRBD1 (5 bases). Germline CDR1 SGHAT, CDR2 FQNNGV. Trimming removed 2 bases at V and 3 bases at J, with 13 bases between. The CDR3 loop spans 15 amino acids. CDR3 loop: CASSLKTARDTEAFF. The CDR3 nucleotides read TGTGCCAGCAGCTTAAAGACAGCCCGAGACACTGAAGCTTTCTTT.

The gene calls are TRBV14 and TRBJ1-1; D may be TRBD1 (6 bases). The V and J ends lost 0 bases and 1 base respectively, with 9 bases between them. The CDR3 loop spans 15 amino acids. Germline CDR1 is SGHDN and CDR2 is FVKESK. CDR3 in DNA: TGTGCCAGCAGCCAAGAGGCCAGGGGGAACACTGAAGCTTTCTTT. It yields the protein CASSQEARGNTEAFF.

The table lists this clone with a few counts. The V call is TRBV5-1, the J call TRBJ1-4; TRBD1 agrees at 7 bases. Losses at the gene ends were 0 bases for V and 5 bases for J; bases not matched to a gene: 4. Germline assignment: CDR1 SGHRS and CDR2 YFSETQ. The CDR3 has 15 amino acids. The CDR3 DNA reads TGCGCCAGCAGCTTGGAGGGACAGTGGAATGAAAAACTGTTTTTT. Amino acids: CASSLEGQWNEKLFF.

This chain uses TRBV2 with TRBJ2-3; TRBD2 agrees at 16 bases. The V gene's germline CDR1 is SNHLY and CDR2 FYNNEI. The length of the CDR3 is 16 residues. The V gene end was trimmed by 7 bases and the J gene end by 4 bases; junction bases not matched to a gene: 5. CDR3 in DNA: TGTGCCAGCAACACCGGGACTAGCGGGAGGGCAGATACGCAGTATTTT. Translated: CASNTGTSGRADTQYF.

The CDR3 region has the DNA TGTGCCAGCAGGGACCATCCCCCCACAGATACGCAGTATTTT. It encodes CASRDHPPTDTQYF. The J gene is TRBJ2-3, the V gene TRBV7-8; D is ambiguous. The germline V gene has CDR1 SGHVS and CDR2 FQNEAQ. The V end lost 6 bases, the J end lost 2 bases, and 12 bases lay between the germline ends. The CDR3 covers 14 residues.

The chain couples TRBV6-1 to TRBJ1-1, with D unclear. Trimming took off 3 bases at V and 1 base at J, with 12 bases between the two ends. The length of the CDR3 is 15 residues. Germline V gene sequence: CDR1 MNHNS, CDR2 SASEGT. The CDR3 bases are TGTGCCAGCAGTGATCGGGGTGAATCGAACACTGAAGCTTTCTTT. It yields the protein CASSDRGESNTEAFF.

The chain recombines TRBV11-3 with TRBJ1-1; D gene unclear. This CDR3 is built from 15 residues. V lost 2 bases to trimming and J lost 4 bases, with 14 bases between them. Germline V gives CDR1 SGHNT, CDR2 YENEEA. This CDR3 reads CASSLSGEGSTEAFF. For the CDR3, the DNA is TGTGCCAGCAGCTTAAGCGGGGAGGGAAGCACTGAAGCTTTCTTT.

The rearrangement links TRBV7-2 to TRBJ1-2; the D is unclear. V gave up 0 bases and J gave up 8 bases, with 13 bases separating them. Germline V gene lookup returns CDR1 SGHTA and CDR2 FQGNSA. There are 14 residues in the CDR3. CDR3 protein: CASSLALGINGYTF. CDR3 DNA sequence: TGTGCCAGCAGCTTAGCGTTAGGGATTAACGGCTACACCTTC.

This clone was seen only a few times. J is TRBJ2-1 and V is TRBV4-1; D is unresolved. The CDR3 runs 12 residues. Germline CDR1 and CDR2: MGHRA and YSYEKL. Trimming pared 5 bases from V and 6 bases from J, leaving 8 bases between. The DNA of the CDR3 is TGCGCCAGCAGCGGGGTTTTCAATGAGCAGTTCTTC. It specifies CASSGVFNEQFF.

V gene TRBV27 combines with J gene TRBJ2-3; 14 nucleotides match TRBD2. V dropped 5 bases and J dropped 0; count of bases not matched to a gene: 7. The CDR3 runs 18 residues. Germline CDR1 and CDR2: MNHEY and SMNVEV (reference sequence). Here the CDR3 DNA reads TGTGCCAGCAGTCTCTTCGGACTAGCGGGAGGTAGCACAGATACGCAGTATTTT. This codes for CASSLFGLAGGSTDTQYF.